This T cell receptor beta chain was captured in a study of cytomegalovirus exposure and HLA in healthy donors. Germline CDR1 and CDR2: MGHRA and YSYEKL. The CDR3 consists of 14 residues. Trimming took 0 bases from V and 3 from J, leaving 9 bases between them. TCRdb's table, derived via immunoSEQ multiplex PCR, lists solely in-frame clones and lacks some. This sample has fewer than 200,000 clones, with over 85% found just once. Donors were drawn from the roughly 120-subject validation cohort, separate from the roughly 670-subject first cohort. The chain recombines TRBV4-1 with TRBJ2-7, with D unresolved. Sequencing was done on a sample of PBMCs. The sequence came from a woman younger than 35 in good health and CMV-seropositive. The CDR3 bases are TGCGCCAGCAGCCAAGATCGTGGCGGCTACGAGCAGTACTTC. Its translation is CASSQDRGGYEQYF.